A single sample is the source of the 4 T cell receptor beta chains below, sequenced in a study of T cell changes during pregnancy in multiple sclerosis. Produced via immunoSEQ multiplex PCR; TCRdb's table is partial and in-frame only. Of tens of thousands of clones in the sample, over 80% were seen once. The sequenced sample was peripheral blood, obtained before pregnancy. These receptors all stem from a female donor with multiple sclerosis, enrolled in a pregnancy study.

The chain is built from TRBV5-5 and TRBJ2-5; tentative D call: TRBD2 (7 bases). This CDR3 comprises 16 residues. The germline CDR1 and CDR2 sequences are SGHKS and YYEKEE (reference sequence). Trimming removed 0 bases from V and 5 bases from J, with 17 bases in between. CDR3 region: CASSLAGGGRTETQYF. CDR3 coding DNA: TGTGCCAGCAGCTTGGCGGGGGGCGGGAGAACCGAGACCCAGTACTTC.

V is TRBV5-6 and J is TRBJ2-5, with D possibly matching TRBD2 (6 bases). Germline CDR1 reads SGHDT; CDR2 reads YYEEEE. The CDR3 sequence is 16 residues long. The V end lost 2 bases, the J end lost 2 bases, and 16 bases lay between the germline ends. CDR3 protein: CASSFGSLGGQETQYF. In nucleotides, the CDR3 is TGTGCCAGCAGCTTCGGGAGCCTGGGTGGGCAAGAGACCCAGTACTTC.

The chain joins TRBV7-9 to TRBJ2-7; 8 nucleotides match TRBD2. The CDR3 is 15 residues long. V gave up 4 bases and J gave up 0 bases; unmatched junction bases: 5. Germline V CDR1 and CDR2: SEHNR, FQNEAQ (reference sequence). The CDR3: CASSSHGTSSYEQYF. The DNA for the CDR3 is TGTGCCAGCAGCTCCCACGGGACTAGCTCCTACGAGCAGTACTTC.

The chain recombines TRBV6-5 with TRBJ1-1, with D possibly matching TRBD1 (6 bases). The CDR3 has 15 residues. The V end was cut by 1 base, the J end by 2 bases, with 11 bases between. The germline gives CDR1 MNHEY, CDR2 SVGAGI. The CDR3 sequence: CASSYLGAINTEAFF. The CDR3 DNA follows: TGTGCCAGCAGTTACTTGGGGGCAATAAACACTGAAGCTTTCTTT.